The 5 T cell receptor beta chains given below trace back to one sample, sequenced in a study of blood T cell repertoires in COVID-19. Profiled with immunoSEQ multiplex PCR; TCRdb holds only in-frame clones, not every one. Among under 65,000 clones listed, 87% were seen once. The sample was peripheral blood. The receptors were gathered from a woman of 80 years or more with COVID-19, enrolled during active disease.

V gene TRBV3-1 (or the pseudogene TRBV3-2) combines with J gene TRBJ2-1; 11 bases are a match to TRBD2. Germline V lookup: CDR1 LGHDT, CDR2 YNNKEL (reference sequence). With 4 bases clipped from V and 1 base from J, the junction kept 12 bases outside the gene matches. CDR3 size: 19 residues. The CDR3 here is CASSPGTGLAGGSYNEQFF. The CDR3 DNA is TGTGCCAGCAGCCCAGGGACAGGGTTAGCGGGGGGGTCCTACAATGAGCAGTTCTTC.

Remarks on this clone: Mismatch with germline at one junction end may stem from a read error. The rearrangement joins TRBV7-7 to TRBJ2-5, with D tentatively TRBD1 (6 bases). There are 14 residues in the CDR3. The V gene's germline CDR1 is SSHAT and CDR2 FNYEAQ (reference sequence). Here the CDR3 reads CASSAGTRGETQYF. The CDR3 DNA reads TGTGCTAGCAGCGCTGGGACCAGGGGAGAGACCCAGTACTTC.

The rearrangement uses TRBV6-1 and TRBJ1-2; 7 nucleotides agree with TRBD1. J lost 7 bases, V lost 0 bases, and 14 bases had no gene match. This CDR3 region has 17 residues. CDR1 is MNHNS and CDR2 is SASEGT in the germline V gene. The CDR3 DNA reads TGTGCCAGCAGTGAAGCGCTCCGGGCAGGGGGAAGAGGTGGCTACACCTTC. Translating gives CASSEALRAGGRGGYTF.

The CDR3 loop reads CASSQGLRGYQPQHF. CDR3 nucleotide sequence: TGTGCCAGCAGCCAAGGGCTGCGCGGTTATCAGCCCCAGCATTTT. The V and J genes are TRBV3-1 (or the pseudogene TRBV3-2) and TRBJ1-5, with D unclear. CDR3 size: 15 residues. The germline V gene encodes CDR1 LGHDT and CDR2 YNNKEL (reference sequence). Trimming removed 1 base at V and 5 bases at J, with 12 bases between.

This chain uses TRBV10-3 with TRBJ2-1; 7 nucleotides align to TRBD2. The trim removed 11 bases at V and 3 bases at J, leaving 7 bases unmatched. This CDR3 spans 13 amino acids. Germline CDR1 is ENHRY and CDR2 is SYGVKD. The CDR3 spells CAYWAGDYNEQFF. In DNA, the CDR3 is TGTGCCTACTGGGCGGGGGACTACAATGAGCAGTTCTTC.